This record covers a single T cell receptor (beta chain). The method was immunoSEQ multiplex PCR; TCRdb's version includes in-frame clones alone and lacks a portion of them. Here the sample spans under 150,000 clones, more than 80% being singletons. This record belongs to a study of blood T cell repertoires in COVID-19. Germline CDR1 and CDR2: SGDLS and YYNGEE. This CDR3 comprises 13 residues. V lost 6 bases, J lost 2 bases, and 4 bases stayed unmatched. The chain combines TRBV9 with TRBJ1-2; 7 nucleotides line up with TRBD1. The sequenced sample was peripheral blood. The clonotype was recovered from a woman between 40 and 55 years old with acute or convalescent COVID-19. The CDR3 region has the DNA TGTGCCAGCAACCCGGGACAGAACTATGGCTACACCTTC. It translates to CASNPGQNYGYTF.